The clone carrying this TCR beta chain was counted ten times or more. Its antigen is not identified. Time point defined: sample taken at primary tumor resection. This sample stems from a study of spatial heterogeneity in lung cancer. There are 16 residues in the CDR3. Germline V gene sequence: CDR1 MDHEN, CDR2 SYDVKM. The V and J ends lost 3 bases and 2 bases, in that order; junction bases with no gene match: 5. MiXCR, applied by TCRdb to the 5' RACE reads, yields one record per CDR3 protein. The sample records around 9,200 distinct CDR3 sequences, 5% being singletons. General study findings and limits: For expanded intratumoral alpha and beta TCRs, counts tracked tumor mutation counts.

This receptor was taken from a female donor with early-stage non-small cell lung cancer. This sequence joins TRBV28 and TRBJ2-3; 10 bases align to TRBD2. The sequences come from lung tumor tissue, collected at surgery. The CDR3 is CASSFSTSGTTDTQYF. The CDR3 nucleotides read TGTGCCAGCAGTTTTAGTACTAGCGGGACCACAGATACGCAGTATTTT.